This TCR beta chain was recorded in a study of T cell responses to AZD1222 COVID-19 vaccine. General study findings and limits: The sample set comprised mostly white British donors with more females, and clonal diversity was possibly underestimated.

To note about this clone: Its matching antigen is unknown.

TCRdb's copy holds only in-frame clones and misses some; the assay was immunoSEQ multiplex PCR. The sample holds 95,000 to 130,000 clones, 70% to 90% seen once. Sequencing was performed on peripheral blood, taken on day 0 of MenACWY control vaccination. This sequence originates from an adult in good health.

CDR3 in DNA: TGTGCCAGCAGTTCTAAACTATCCACAGGGATGGGGGAGACCCAGTACTTC. Residues: CASSSKLSTGMGETQYF. The chain joins TRBV6-2 or TRBV6-3 to TRBJ2-5, with TRBD1 as a possible D gene (6 bases). Looked up from germline, CDR1 is MNHEY and CDR2 is SVGEGT. V was pared by 4 bases and J by 5 bases, with 23 bases between. The CDR3 length is 17 residues.